This T cell receptor delta chain was obtained from a study of gamma-delta T cells after stem cell transplantation. Germline V gene lookup returns CDR1 NSMFDY and CDR2 ISSIKDK. The CDR3 length is 17 residues. Trimming took 1 base from V and 2 from J; bases not matched to a gene: 13. In its sample, this clone was seen a few times. TCRdb re-called clones from the RT-PCR reads via CATT. The sample includes about 2,400 delta-chain clones, approximately 20% of them seen just once. The receptor was derived from a human donor. It is not recorded whose cells these are; they may come from a transplant donor. The rearrangement uses TRAV29/DV5 and TRDJ1; 8 bases fit TRDD3. The sequencing input was gamma-delta T cells. The CDR3 region has the DNA TGTGCAGCAAGCCTTCCCCAAGTGTGGGGGATGACCGATAAACTCATCTTT. It codes for CAASLPQVWGMTDKLIF.